This section outlines one TCR beta chain sequence together with its context. An input of about 0.5 to 1 ug of RNA was subjected to reverse transcription using random hexamers. TCRdb ran MiXCR on the immunoSEQ multiplex PCR reads and lists one entry per CDR3 protein. This sample has about 400,000 distinct CDR3 sequences, with approximately 85% found just once. Germline V lookup: CDR1 SGHRS, CDR2 YFSETQ. The CDR3 has 17 residues. The germline V and J ends were trimmed by 3 bases and 7 bases, with 25 bases remaining between them. The sample belongs to a study of CD8 T cells in Susac syndrome. Negative magnetic isolation gave CD8+ and CD4+ cells; FACS enriched CD8+ TEMRA.

The chain couples TRBV5-1 to TRBJ1-2, with D uncertain. Sequencing was performed on CD8+ T cells from PBMCs. This clonotype was sampled from a human donor with multiple sclerosis. The CDR3 protein is CASSWSPPDGISSGYTF. The CDR3 nucleotides read TGCGCCAGCAGCTGGAGCCCCCCTGACGGAATATCCTCTGGCTACACCTTC.